These 28 T cell receptor beta chains originate from one sample sequenced in a study of blood T cell repertoires in COVID-19. The method was immunoSEQ multiplex PCR; TCRdb's version includes in-frame clones alone and lacks a portion of them. Among about 120,000 clones listed, around 81% were seen once. Sequences were obtained from peripheral blood. The receptor source for this set is a man aged 60 to 69 with acute or convalescent COVID-19.

This clone was observed a handful of times. This chain links TRBV7-6 with TRBJ2-1; TRBD2 aligns across 8 bases. This CDR3 region has 15 residues. Trimming removed 4 bases from V and 8 bases from J; junction bases left unmatched: 10. Germline values: CDR1 SGHVS, CDR2 FNYEAQ. The CDR3 nucleotides read TGTGCCAGCAGCTCCCCAAGCGGGAGTGTCGATGAGCAGTTCTTC. Its protein product is CASSSPSGSVDEQFF.

This rearrangement joins TRBV10-1 to TRBJ2-1; 7 bases match TRBD2. Germline V gene sequence: CDR1 WNHNN, CDR2 SYGVQD (reference sequence). The CDR3 has 12 amino acids. The ends lost 6 bases at V and 12 bases at J; junction bases unmatched: 8. The DNA for the CDR3 is TGCGCCAGCAGCCTCCCCGGGGGGACGCAGTTCTTC. Its translation is CASSLPGGTQFF.

The chain links TRBV10-1 to TRBJ2-1, with TRBD2 identical over 13 bases. Germline CDR1 reads WNHNN; CDR2 reads SYGVQD (reference sequence). The CDR3 is made up of 16 amino acids. J lost 5 bases, V lost 7 bases, and 8 bases had no gene match. The CDR3 DNA follows: TGCGCCAGCACTCGGACTAGCGGGAGTCGGGACAATGAGCAGTTCTTC. It is translated as CASTRTSGSRDNEQFF.

The chain is built from TRBV7-6 and TRBJ1-1; the D is unclear. The CDR3 sequence is 16 residues long. V was cut by 1 base and J by 1 base, with 13 bases left in between. Germline V gives CDR1 SGHVS, CDR2 FNYEAQ. The CDR3 is CASSLEAAGRNTEAFF. Written as DNA, the CDR3 is TGTGCCAGCAGCTTAGAAGCAGCGGGCCGGAACACTGAAGCTTTCTTT.

This chain connects TRBV27 to TRBJ1-1; unclear D gene. Germline V gene data show CDR1 as MNHEY and CDR2 as SMNVEV (reference sequence). Trimming removed 3 bases from V and 11 bases from J, with 16 bases in between. This CDR3 has 13 residues. CDR3: CASSFRDGRRAFF. For the CDR3, the DNA is TGTGCCAGCAGTTTTCGAGACGGCAGGAGGGCTTTCTTT.

This clone came up a few times. The chain carries TRBV27 and TRBJ2-1, with TRBD2 matching 7 bases. Germline assignment: CDR1 MNHEY and CDR2 SMNVEV (reference sequence). V lost 3 bases, J lost 5 bases, and 7 bases stayed unmatched. The length of the CDR3 is 15 residues. CDR3 loop: CASSFRLAWDNEQFF. In DNA form, the CDR3 reads TGTGCCAGCAGTTTCAGACTAGCCTGGGACAATGAGCAGTTCTTC.

The rearrangement links TRBV15 to TRBJ1-1; 7 nucleotides agree with TRBD1. Germline CDR1 and CDR2: LNHNV and YYDKDF (reference sequence). This CDR3 is built from 14 residues. V lost 3 bases and J lost 1; bases outside the gene matches: 2. The CDR3 region is CATSRGQSNTEAFF. In DNA form, the CDR3 reads TGTGCCACCAGCAGGGGACAGTCGAACACTGAAGCTTTCTTT. Based on the CDR3 plus reference TRBV15 and TRBJ1-1, the full variable domain is DAMVIQNPRYQVTQFGKPVTLSCSQTLNHNVMYWYQQKSSQAPKLLFHYYDKDFNNEADTPDNFQSRRPNTSFCFLDIRSPGLGDTAMYLCATSRGQSNTEAFFGQGTRLTVV.

This clone occurred a few times. The chain couples TRBV16 to TRBJ1-5, with 9 bases aligning to TRBD1. Germline CDR1 and CDR2: KGHSY and FQNENV. V lost 0 bases to trimming and J lost 4 bases; unmatched junction nucleotides: 1. CDR3 length: 15 amino acids. For the CDR3, the DNA is TGTGCCAGCAGCCAATCAGGACAGGGGAATCAGCCCCAGCATTTT. It encodes CASSQSGQGNQPQHF.

This clone showed up just once. This chain joins TRBV7-2 and TRBJ1-4, with TRBD1 matching over 9 bases. From germline, CDR1 is SGHTA and CDR2 FQGNSA. V gave up 4 bases and J gave up 3 bases; unmatched junction bases: 12. The CDR3 spans 18 residues. The CDR3 nucleotides read TGTGCCAGCAGCTCGTCCCGGGACAGGGACCGGGCTAATGAAAAACTGTTTTTT. It encodes CASSSSRDRDRANEKLFF.

This clone has just one count. The chain combines TRBV29-1 with TRBJ1-2; no clear D. V lost 5 bases and J lost 3, with 13 bases in between. Germline-derived CDR1 and CDR2 are SQVTM and ANQGSEA. This CDR3 is built from 13 residues. CDR3 nucleotides: TGCAGCGTTCAGGACTCCCATTACTATGGCTACACCTTC. Translating gives CSVQDSHYYGYTF. Together with reference TRBV29-1 and TRBJ1-2, the CDR3 gives the full variable domain: SAVISQKPSRDICQRGTSLTIQCQVDSQVTMMFWYRQQPGQSLTLIATANQGSEATYESGFVIDKFPISRPNLTFSTLTVSNMSPEDSSIYLCSVQDSHYYGYTFGSGTRLTVV.

This clone was counted only a few times. The genes are TRBV7-2 and TRBJ2-1; TRBD2 agrees at 9 bases. The CDR3 covers 16 residues. The V and J ends lost 5 bases and 9 bases, in that order; junction bases with no gene match: 14. Germline V gene lookup returns CDR1 SGHTA and CDR2 FQGNSA. CDR3 sequence reads: CASSIAGTSLGGEQFF. The CDR3, as DNA: TGTGCCAGCAGCATCGCCGGGACTAGCCTGGGGGGTGAGCAGTTCTTC.

This chain connects TRBV19 to TRBJ1-4, with TRBD1 matching over 7 bases. The V gene's germline CDR1 is LNHDA and CDR2 SQIVND (reference sequence). The CDR3 contains 15 residues. The V segment lost 5 bases and the J segment 5 bases; nucleotides outside the gene matches: 8. In DNA, the CDR3 is TGTGCCAGTAGTGTGGGACAGTACCAAAATGAAAAACTGTTTTTT. It translates to CASSVGQYQNEKLFF.

This chain uses TRBV27 with TRBJ2-4; 9 bases agree with TRBD1. The germline gives CDR1 MNHEY, CDR2 SMNVEV (reference sequence). The junction had 8 bases not matched to a gene; V was cut back by 5 bases and J by 3 bases. The CDR3 has 16 residues. The CDR3 DNA follows: TGTGCCAGCAGTACCTTGACAGGGGGAATCAAAAACATTCAGTACTTC. Translation: CASSTLTGGIKNIQYF.

The CDR3 DNA follows: TGCGCCAGCAGCCAAGGAGGACTAGCGGGGGGTGGTTACTACGAGCAGTACTTC. As protein: CASSQGGLAGGGYYEQYF. The V gene is TRBV4-1, the J gene TRBJ2-7; 14 nucleotides agree with TRBD2. Germline CDR1 and CDR2: MGHRA and YSYEKL. The V segment lost 1 base and the J segment 3 bases; nucleotides outside the gene matches: 8. This CDR3 has 18 residues.

The V call is TRBV5-1, the J call TRBJ2-1; TRBD2 aligns across 14 bases. Germline values: CDR1 SGHRS, CDR2 YFSETQ. This CDR3 spans 18 amino acids. With 4 bases clipped from V and 2 bases from J, the junction kept 8 bases outside the gene matches. The CDR3 sequence is CASSPGLAGALTYNEQFF. The CDR3 coding sequence is TGCGCCAGCAGCCCGGGACTAGCGGGAGCCTTAACCTACAATGAGCAGTTCTTC. Variable domain in full (rest from reference TRBV5-1 and TRBJ2-1): KAGVTQTPRYLIKTRGQQVTLSCSPISGHRSVSWYQQTPGQGLQFLFEYFSETQRNKGNFPGRFSGRQFSNSRSEMNVSTLELGDSALYLCASSPGLAGALTYNEQFFGPGTRLTVL.

V usage is TRBV10-3 and J usage is TRBJ1-5; D unresolved. This CDR3 is 15 amino acids long. With 4 bases removed from V and 2 bases from J, the gap between germline ends came to 12 bases. CDR1 and CDR2 from the germline V gene are ENHRY and SYGVKD. This CDR3 is CAISGGGWGNQPQHF. DNA for the CDR3: TGTGCCATCAGTGGCGGAGGGTGGGGCAATCAGCCCCAGCATTTT.

In its sample, this clone was seen a few times. The rearrangement links TRBV28 to TRBJ1-2; 9 nucleotides agree with TRBD1. Trimming removed 5 bases from V and 5 bases from J; junction bases left unmatched: 6. The CDR3 sequence is 14 residues long. In germline, CDR1 is MDHEN, CDR2 SYDVKM. The CDR3 bases are TGTGCCAGCAGTAGTGCGGGACAGGGTTATGGCTACACCTTC. This translates into CASSSAGQGYGYTF.

The rearrangement links TRBV25-1 to TRBJ1-4, with D possibly TRBD1 on 5 matching bases. V shed 1 base and J shed 8 bases, with 17 bases lying between them. Germline CDR1 and CDR2: MGHDK and SYGVNS. The CDR3 is 16 amino acids. The CDR3 loop reads CASSESQLGRYEKLFF. The CDR3 DNA reads as TGTGCCAGCAGTGAATCACAGTTGGGGCGATACGAAAAACTGTTTTTT.

J is TRBJ2-5 and V is TRBV24-1, with no clear D. V shed 3 bases and J shed 5 bases, with 9 bases lying between them. CDR1 and CDR2 (germline): KGHDR, SFDVKD. The CDR3 is 13 amino acids. This chain's CDR3 is CATSDPVRETQYF. The CDR3 region has the DNA TGTGCCACCAGTGATCCGGTCCGGGAGACCCAGTACTTC.

The chain combines TRBV21-1 with TRBJ2-7; TRBD1 is the table's D call, not checked against the DNA. TRBV21-1 is flagged as a pseudogene. This CDR3 contains 16 residues. The CDR3 DNA reads TGTGCCAGCAGCACCCACCGAACGGGACACTCCTACGAGCAGTACTTC. Its protein product is CASSTHRTGHSYEQYF.

The chain recombines TRBV9 with TRBJ1-3; maybe TRBD1 (5 bases). The CDR3 loop spans 14 amino acids. Trimming removed 6 bases from V and 7 bases from J, with 17 bases in between. Germline V lookup: CDR1 SGDLS, CDR2 YYNGEE. CDR3 DNA: TGTGCCAGCACCCATCGGGGGAAGGAGAACACCATATATTTT. It translates to CASTHRGKENTIYF.

The rearrangement links TRBV30 to TRBJ1-2; D call uncertain. CDR3 length: 20 amino acids. From germline, CDR1 is GTSNPN and CDR2 SVGIG (reference sequence). V lost 4 bases and J 0 bases, leaving 30 bases between the germline ends. The CDR3 DNA reads as TGTGCCTGGAAAAATTTAATCCCAGCGGGCCTAATCCCAGCTAACTATGGCTACACCTTC. Translating it yields CAWKNLIPAGLIPANYGYTF.

The rearrangement uses TRBV14 and TRBJ2-6, with TRBD1 matching over 9 bases. The trim removed 3 bases at V and 1 base at J, leaving 10 bases unmatched. The CDR3 sequence is 19 residues long. Germline CDR1 SGHDN, CDR2 FVKESK. CDR3 region: CASSHLRDREGSGANVLTF. The CDR3 DNA reads TGTGCCAGCAGCCACCTTCGGGACAGGGAGGGTTCTGGGGCCAACGTCCTGACTTTC.

The V and J genes are TRBV18 and TRBJ2-7; 8 bases map to TRBD2. From germline, CDR1 is KGHSH and CDR2 LQKENI. V lost 2 bases, J lost 5 bases, and 8 bases stayed unmatched. CDR3 size: 15 residues. The DNA of the CDR3 is TGTGCCAGCTCACCAGACGGGAGGGCGACGAACGAGCAGTACTTC. This encodes CASSPDGRATNEQYF.

The rearrangement links TRBV4-1 to TRBJ2-1; the D is unclear. The CDR3 loop spans 13 amino acids. In germline, CDR1 is MGHRA, CDR2 YSYEKL. V lost 2 bases to trimming and J lost 8 bases, with 10 bases between them. The CDR3 loop is CASSQITAHEQFF. CDR3 sequence (DNA): TGCGCCAGCAGCCAAATAACAGCCCATGAGCAGTTCTTC.

The V call is TRBV7-9, the J call TRBJ1-4, with unresolved D. CDR3 size: 16 residues. In germline, CDR1 is SEHNR, CDR2 FQNEAQ (reference sequence). V lost 1 base, J lost 0 bases, and 9 bases lay in between. The CDR3 DNA reads as TGTGCCAGCAGCTTAGTTTCGGGGTCAACTAATGAAAAACTGTTTTTT. Translating it yields CASSLVSGSTNEKLFF.

V and J are TRBV10-3 and TRBJ1-5, with 7 bases matching TRBD1. Losses at the gene ends were 7 bases for V and 7 bases for J; bases not matched to a gene: 10. The CDR3 is made up of 14 amino acids. Germline CDR1 ENHRY, CDR2 SYGVKD. In DNA, the CDR3 is TGTGCCATCACCCCTGACAGGGACGGGCAGCCCCAGCATTTT. This codes for CAITPDRDGQPQHF.

This clone showed up just a few times. The V gene is TRBV30, the J gene TRBJ2-6; D possibly corresponds to TRBD1 (5 bases). This CDR3 is 19 amino acids long. The germline V and J ends were trimmed by 0 bases and 0 bases, with 18 bases remaining between them. Germline assignment: CDR1 GTSNPN and CDR2 SVGIG (reference sequence). CDR3 coding DNA: TGTGCCTGGAGTGTACAGTGGGCCAGGGCAACCTCTGGGGCCAACGTCCTGACTTTC. This gives the protein CAWSVQWARATSGANVLTF.